This T cell receptor (beta chain) was sequenced for a study of shared clonotypes between healthy human individuals. As for the study in general: Donors consisted of a couple of women and a few men between 18 and 49.

The test was conducted at deep level. The repertoire was sequenced with immunoSEQ multiplex PCR; TCRdb's copy has only in-frame clones and lacks some. The sample lists hundreds of thousands of clones, roughly 96% seen once, with 0.11% in the top ten. Study-wide points: Collection of samples was limited to blood; tissue repertoires likely differ.

Selected positively for CCR7 and CD45RO-negative, naive CD8 cells excluded terminally differentiated effector memory CD45RA+ cells. This CDR3 spans 14 amino acids. The germline V gene encodes CDR1 MGHRA and CDR2 YSYEKL. Notes on this clone: Its antigen remains unknown.

The rearrangement joins TRBV4-1 to TRBJ2-5, with a weak D call TRBD2 (7 bases). The last part of the DNA fits TRBJ2-7 better; the J call may be wrong. The sequence was obtained from a woman aged 30 to 39 in good health. The sample was naive CD8+ T cells sorted from blood. As DNA, the CDR3 is TGCGCCAGCAGCCAACACCAGGGGAGGGACGAGCAGTACTTC. This sequence encodes CASSQHQGRDEQYF.